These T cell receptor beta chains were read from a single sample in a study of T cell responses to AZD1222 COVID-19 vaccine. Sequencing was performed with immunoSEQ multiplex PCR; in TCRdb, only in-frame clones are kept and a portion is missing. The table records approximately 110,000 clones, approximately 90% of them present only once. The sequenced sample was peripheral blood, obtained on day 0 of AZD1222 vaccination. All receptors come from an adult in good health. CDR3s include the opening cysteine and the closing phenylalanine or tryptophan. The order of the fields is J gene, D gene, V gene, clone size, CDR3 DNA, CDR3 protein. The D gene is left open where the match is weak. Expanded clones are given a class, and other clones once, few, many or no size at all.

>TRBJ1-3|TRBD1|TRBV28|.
TGTGCCAGCAGTTTCCCGACAGGGGTCTCTGGAAACACCATATATTTT
CASSFPTGVSGNTIYF
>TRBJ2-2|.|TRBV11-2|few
TGTGCCAGCAGCTCCGGCGCGGGGTCCCGAGCTTTT
CASSSGAGSRAF
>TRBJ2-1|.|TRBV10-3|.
TGTGCCATCAGCGTCCACGACAATGAGCAGTTCTTC
CAISVHDNEQFF
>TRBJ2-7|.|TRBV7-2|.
TGTGCCAGCAGCTTAAACAGGGACTACGAGCAGTACTTC
CASSLNRDYEQYF
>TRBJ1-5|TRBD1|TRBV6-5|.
TGTGCCAGCAGCGGTACCGACAGGGTCGGGCAGCCCCAGCATTTT
CASSGTDRVGQPQHF
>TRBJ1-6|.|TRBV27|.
TGTGCCAGCAGTTTTTCTCCGGTGCGTTCACCCCTCCACTTT
CASSFSPVRSPLHF
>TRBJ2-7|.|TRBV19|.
TGTGCCAGTAGTCCCGTGAAGTCTTGGTGGGGGTCCTACGAGCAGTACTTC
CASSPVKSWWGSYEQYF
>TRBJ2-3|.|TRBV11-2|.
TGTGCCAGCAGCTTAGACAGGGCAAGGGATACGCAGTATTTT
CASSLDRARDTQYF
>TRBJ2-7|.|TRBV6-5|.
TGTGCCAGCAGTTTTGACCGGAACGAGCAGTACTTC
CASSFDRNEQYF
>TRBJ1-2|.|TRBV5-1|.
TGCGCCAGCAGCTTGGACGGCAACTATGGCTACACCTTC
CASSLDGNYGYTF
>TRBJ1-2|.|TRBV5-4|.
TGTGCCAGCAGCTGGGTGGGGGGACCCAACTATGGCTACACCTTC
CASSWVGGPNYGYTF
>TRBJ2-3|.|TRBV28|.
TGTGCCAGCAGTTTACCGGCCACAGATACGCAGTATTTT
CASSLPATDTQYF
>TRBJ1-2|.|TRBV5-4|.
TGTGCCAGCAGCTTGGGGTTCCAGGGTAGCGTTAACTATGGCTACACCTTC
CASSLGFQGSVNYGYTF
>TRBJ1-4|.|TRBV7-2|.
TGTGCCAGCAGCCTCGGGCCTCGTGAAAAACTGTTTTTT
CASSLGPREKLFF
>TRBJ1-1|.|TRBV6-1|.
TGTGCCAGCAGTGAAGACTGGGACCCGGGTTTTGAAGCTTTCTTT
CASSEDWDPGFEAFF
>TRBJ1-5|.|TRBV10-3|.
TGTGCCACCCGGGGGATGGGGGGCAATCAGCCCCAGCATTTT
CATRGMGGNQPQHF